This record looks at one TCR beta chain sequence and its context. This sample was included in a study of blood T cell repertoires in COVID-19. Study overall: Samples taken during acute and convalescent COVID-19 were collected in the United States, Italy and Spain. T cells, B-cell-depleted T cells, or PBMCs supplied cDNA or gDNA.

In the study's own analysis: Reference gene primers were amplified, and this amplification served to estimate nucleated cell counts. TCRdb keeps only in-frame clones here, not all; method: immunoSEQ multiplex PCR. For V, J and clone size, that table is used; D and trimming come from the DNA. This table has 200,000 to 250,000 clones, about nine tenths appearing once. The CDR3 length is 12 residues. Trimming stripped 3 bases from V and 7 bases from J, with 7 bases between. CDR1 and CDR2 (germline): ENHRY, SYGVKD. Sequenced input: peripheral blood. This receptor was identified in an older woman with acute or convalescent COVID-19. This sequence joins TRBV10-3 and TRBJ2-1; a weak D match, TRBD1 (5 bases). This CDR3 is CAISDKGNEQFF. CDR3 nucleotides: TGTGCCATCAGTGACAAGGGGAATGAGCAGTTCTTC.